A selection of T cell receptor beta chains follows, all from one sample in a study of T-cell memory formation after mild COVID-19. Using its own MiXCR run on the 5' RACE reads, TCRdb lists one record per CDR3 protein. The profile shows tens of thousands of distinct CDR3 sequences, 7.7% of them singletons. Sequenced sample: PBMCs or a T cell subset sorted from them (not recorded which). These receptor sequences come from a man younger than 35 who had mild COVID-19 (a few samples of this study predate the infection). Cell type and time point are not known. Both conserved end residues are part of each CDR3. The order of the fields is D gene, J gene, clone size, V gene, CDR3 DNA, CDR3 protein. D genes are given only for firm matches. Clone size appears in some rows only: once, few, many, or a class for an expanded clone.

>TRBD2|TRBJ2-1|many|TRBV4-2
TGTGCCAGCAGCCAAGATGACACTAGCGGGGACTACAATGAGCAGTTCTTC
CASSQDDTSGDYNEQFF
>.|TRBJ2-5|many|TRBV20-1
TGCAGTGCGAGACGGAGGGAAGAGACCCAGTACTTC
CSARRREETQYF
>.|TRBJ1-2|many|TRBV30
TGTGCCTGGAACGGGGGGCAATACTATGGCTACACCTTC
CAWNGGQYYGYTF
>.|TRBJ2-6|many|TRBV20-1
TGCAGTGCTCGGTGGTTCCTCTCTGGGGCCAACGTCCTGACTTTC
CSARWFLSGANVLTF
>TRBD1|TRBJ2-2|few|TRBV19
TGTGCCAGCGGTCGGGACAGGGGACAGTCGGCCACCGGGGAGCTGTTTTTT
CASGRDRGQSATGELFF
>.|TRBJ2-3|many|TRBV3-1
TGTGCCAGCAGCCATTCTGCTAGCGAAGATACGCAGTATTTT
CASSHSASEDTQYF
>TRBD1|TRBJ2-2|.|TRBV12-3/TRBV12-4
TGTGCCAGCAGTTTAGTCCACAGGGGCGGCACCGGGGAGCTGTTTTTT
CASSLVHRGGTGELFF
>TRBD2|TRBJ2-5|few|TRBV11-2
TGTGCCAGCAGCTTAGCGGGGGGGCTCTCGTTCAAGAGAACCCAGTACTTC
CASSLAGGLSFKRTQYF
>TRBD2|TRBJ2-1|.|TRBV27
TGTGCCAGCAGTTTATCAGGCCCGGGGGGGTATGAGCAGTTCTTC
CASSLSGPGGYEQFF
>TRBD1|TRBJ2-5|many|TRBV12-3/TRBV12-4
TGTGCCAGCAGTCCGCCCAGGGGGCGGGGAGACCAAGAGACCCAGTACTTC
CASSPPRGRGDQETQYF
>.|TRBJ2-5|many|TRBV5-1
TGCGCCAGCAGCTCCCTCCCTCCGGGACGCAGCCAAGAGACCCAGTACTTC
CASSSLPPGRSQETQYF
>TRBD1|TRBJ1-2|many|TRBV18
TGTGCCAGCTCACCGACAGGGGCCTATAGCTATGGCTACACCTTC
CASSPTGAYSYGYTF
>.|TRBJ2-2|many|TRBV10-3
TGTGCCATCAGTGAGTCGAACACCGGGGAGCTGTTTTTT
CAISESNTGELFF
>TRBD1|TRBJ2-5|many|TRBV5-1
TGCGCCAGCAGCTTACAGGGGCGAGAGACCCAGTACTTC
CASSLQGRETQYF
>TRBD2|TRBJ2-3|many|TRBV7-2
TGTGCCAGCAGCTTAAGCGGGGGGAACACAGATACGCAGTATTTT
CASSLSGGNTDTQYF
>.|TRBJ2-2|many|TRBV3-1
TGTGCCAGCAGCCAATCTGTTACCGGGGAGCTGTTTTTT
CASSQSVTGELFF
>TRBD2|TRBJ2-1|many|TRBV5-1
TGCGCCAGCAGCTTAGCGGGGGGCGCCTACAATGAGCAGTTCTTC
CASSLAGGAYNEQFF
>.|TRBJ1-4|many|TRBV20-1
TGCAGTGCTAGTGTAGCTGCGACTAATGAAAAACTGTTTTTT
CSASVAATNEKLFF
>.|TRBJ1-1|.|TRBV7-2
TGTGCCAGCAGCCCTAAGACAGGCCAGAACACTGAAGCTTTCTTT
CASSPKTGQNTEAFF
>TRBD1|TRBJ1-2|many|TRBV5-1
TGCGCCAGCAGCGAGGGACAGGGCGGCTATGGCTACACCTTC
CASSEGQGGYGYTF
>TRBD2|TRBJ2-1|.|TRBV7-8
TGTGCCAGCAGCTCACCGGGACTAGCGGGGGATGAGCAGTTCTTC
CASSSPGLAGDEQFF
>.|TRBJ2-7|many|TRBV12-2
TGTGCAAGTCGCTTGTCCGGGACAGGGGGGAATTCGTCCTACGAGCAGTACTTC
CASRLSGTGGNSSYEQYF
>TRBD2|TRBJ2-3|many|TRBV4-2
TGTGCCAGCAGCCAAGGGAGCGGGGGGGCAGATACGCAGTATTTT
CASSQGSGGADTQYF
>.|TRBJ1-4|.|TRBV15
TGTGCCACCAGCTGGAAATCGAAGCCCGGGGATGAAAAACTGTTTTTT
CATSWKSKPGDEKLFF
>TRBD1|TRBJ2-1|many|TRBV15
TGTGCCACCGGGGACGGACAGGGGTCAAGTGAGCAGTTCTTC
CATGDGQGSSEQFF
>TRBD1|TRBJ1-5|.|TRBV7-6
TGTGCCAGCAGCGTCTTTGCAGGGGGCGCGGAGGTGCAGCCCCAGCATTTT
CASSVFAGGAEVQPQHF
>.|TRBJ2-2|.|TRBV9
TGTGCCAGCAGCGTATCCGAACACGACAACACCGGGGAGCTGTTTTTT
CASSVSEHDNTGELFF
>.|TRBJ2-1|many|TRBV6-1
TGTGCCAGTCTGTCCGGGGACTCCTACAATGAGCAGTTCTTC
CASLSGDSYNEQFF
>TRBD1|TRBJ2-3|medium-sized|TRBV4-2
TGTGCCAGCAGCAAAGACAGGGAAGCGACAGATACGCAGTATTTT
CASSKDREATDTQYF
>.|TRBJ2-2|.|TRBV27
TGTGCCAGCAGTTTATCTCTGGGATGGACCGGGGAGCTGTTTTTT
CASSLSLGWTGELFF